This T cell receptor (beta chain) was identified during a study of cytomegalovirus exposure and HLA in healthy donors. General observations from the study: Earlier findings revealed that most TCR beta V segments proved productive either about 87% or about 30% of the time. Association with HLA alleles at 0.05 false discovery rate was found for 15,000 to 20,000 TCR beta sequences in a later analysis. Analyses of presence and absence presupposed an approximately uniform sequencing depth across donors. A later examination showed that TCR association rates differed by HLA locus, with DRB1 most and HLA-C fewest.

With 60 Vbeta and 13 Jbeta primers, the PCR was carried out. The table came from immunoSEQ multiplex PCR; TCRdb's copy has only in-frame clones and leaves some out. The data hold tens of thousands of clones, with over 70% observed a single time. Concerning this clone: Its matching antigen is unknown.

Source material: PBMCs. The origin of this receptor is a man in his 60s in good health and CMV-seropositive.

The DNA for the CDR3 is TGTGCCAGCAGTGAGGGAATCGCCTGGGAGGGCTACACCTTC. Translating it yields CASSEGIAWEGYTF. V gene TRBV25-1 combines with J gene TRBJ1-2; D is ambiguous. The length of the CDR3 is 14 residues. V gave up 3 bases and J gave up 8 bases, with 16 bases separating them. Looked up from germline, CDR1 is MGHDK and CDR2 is SYGVNS.